This T cell receptor beta chain was sequenced for a study of breast tumors, draining lymph nodes, adjacent tissues. TCRdb used MiXCR to reprocess the multiplex PCR reads, holding one entry per CDR3 protein. Of some 120,000 distinct CDR3 sequences listed, around 20% were seen once; the top ten hold 2.2%. There are many counts of this clonotype. The antigen is unknown. Study results and limitations: Tumor repertoires ranked between lymph nodes and nontumor tissue in diversity, with V and J gene preferences. Tumor T cell lymph node origin was a supported hypothesis, not proven.

With V trimmed by 4 bases and J by 5 bases, 0 bases remained unmatched. Germline values: CDR1 KGHDR, CDR2 SFDVKD. This CDR3 has 12 amino acids. The lymph nodes were axillary draining lymph nodes from breast cancer patients. The receptor was isolated from a female donor with breast cancer. Some clones in this sample may be carry-over from other donors' samples. Sequencing was done on a sample of axillary lymph node tissue. This sequence joins TRBV24-1 and TRBJ1-2, with 7 bases matching TRBD1. The CDR3 DNA reads TGTGCCACCAGTGAACAGGGGTATGGCTACACCTTC. Protein: CATSEQGYGYTF.